This T cell receptor (beta chain) emerged from a study of blood T cells in healthy people across ages. Study-wide results and limits: Strong correlation existed between TCR beta diversity and naive T cell percentage.

Remarks on this clonotype: Antigen specificity is unknown.

With a J-beta primer mix and a sample-barcoded 5' primer, a second PCR ran 7 to 11 cycles. TCRdb redid the calling of the 5' RACE reads with MiXCR, one entry per CDR3 protein. The sample contains roughly 800,000 distinct CDR3 sequences, about 53% of which appear only once. The sequenced sample consisted of blood. The TCR sequence derives from an elderly man in good health.

The CDR3 DNA follows: TGTGCCATCAGTGAGCCCAAGGACGAGCAGTACTTC. Encoded protein: CAISEPKDEQYF. The chain employs TRBV10-3 and TRBJ2-7; D remains unclear. V lost 2 bases, J lost 5 bases, and 7 bases lay in between. This CDR3 has 12 residues. Looked up from germline, CDR1 is ENHRY and CDR2 is SYGVKD.